This record looks at one T cell receptor beta chain sequence and its context. This clonotype was counted many times. The antigen it binds to is not known. Base-call qualities are not available, and no considerably larger clone is one nucleotide away. The data derive from a study of T-cell memory formation after mild COVID-19 (dated by TCRdb to 2020 to 2023). Regarding the complete study: Most TCR sequence clusters were specific to one of the two donors. Longitudinal TCRalpha and TCRbeta repertoire sequencing tracked T-cell clones expanding and contracting after mild COVID-19 in two donors. The cohort was made up of two young adult volunteers, one female and one male, who were previously healthy.

The sequencer listed for this sample is Illumina NovaSeq 6000. cDNA libraries for TCRalpha and TCRbeta were prepared by 5'RACE using constant-segment primers, with sample barcodes and unique molecular identifiers added. RNA was extracted from every sample with Trizol reagent. Libraries were amplified in two PCR steps, with a second sample barcode and Illumina TruSeq adapters added in the second step. Sequencing of the libraries was done on an Illumina NovaSeq, producing 2 x 150 bp paired-end reads. From the authors' description of their analysis: Demultiplexing of reads and collapsing into UMI-guided consensus sequences were performed with migec v1.2.7. Using mixcr v2.1.11, the UMI consensuses were aligned to TRA and TRB V and J templates and assembled into clonotypes. Clonotypes were classified as expanded or contracted when called significant by both edgeR and NoisET, with noise models trained on biological replicates. edgeR calls used a false discovery rate-adjusted p below 0.01 and a log2 fold-change threshold of 1. As an exploratory analysis of dynamics, max-normalized trajectories of the 1000 most abundant clonotypes were examined by PCA with hierarchical clustering. Separately sequenced CD4+ and CD8+ repertoires were used to assign the CD4 or CD8 phenotype of responding clones. In TCRdb, the public reads were trimmed at Q25 with fastp and aligned with MiXCR, with productive beta chains retained. Rows with a matching CDR3 protein are joined into one entry that keeps the most common DNA and genes. TCRdb's processing, not the study's, gives the V and J calls here. A total of over 150,000 distinct CDR3 sequences appear in this sample, approximately 17% of them only once. In total, the top ten clones hold approximately 4% of the sample.

Spanning cysteine to phenylalanine, the CDR3 consists of 16 amino acids. Of the read, only the CDR3 DNA is kept; its 48 bases are in frame from base 1. The germline ends are 24 bases apart after V is trimmed by 4 bases and J by 8 bases. As encoded in the germline V gene, CDR1 is SGHDT while CDR2 is YYEEEE. PBMCs were isolated by Ficoll-Paque density gradient centrifugation. General study outcomes and caveats: Balanced CD4/CD8 phenotypes were observed for clones contracting from day 15 to 85, whereas a bias towards CD4+ was observed for a second wave of clones expanding from day 15 to 37. The second-wave clones that peaked on day 37 were not confirmed to be SARS-CoV-2 specific. Contracting CD4+ clones were located mainly in the CM and EM memory subsets, whereas CD8+ clones were found to be enriched in EMRA. Some responding clones were detected in pre-infection memory, suggesting pre-existing cross-reactive memory T cells joined the SARS-CoV-2 response. The study covered only two mild cases, and larger cohorts including severe cases with pre-infection samples were considered necessary.

The V gene is TRBV5-6 and the J gene is TRBJ1-1, with TRBD1 perhaps the D gene, on 5 matching bases. The receptor was isolated from a man aged 18 to 35 who had mild COVID-19 (a few samples of this study predate the infection). The sample titles of this study are shuffled in the database, so cell type and time point are left out; the donor was told from shared clones. The sequenced sample consisted of PBMCs or a T cell subset sorted from them (not recorded which). The nucleotide sequence reads TGTGCCAGCAGCCCTTGGCCGGCAGGGCAGACTTTCGAAGCTTTCTTT. Its translation is CASSPWPAGQTFEAFF.